The 3 T cell receptor beta chains presented below share a single source sample, sequenced in a study of molecular identifiers for immune sequencing clone quantification. TCRdb independently ran MiXCR on the PCR reads; one entry per CDR3 protein. The sample includes roughly 320,000 distinct CDR3 sequences, 24% of them seen just once. Sequenced sample: naive CD8+ T cells from blood, with Jurkat cell RNA spiked in. As for subset: FACS-sorted CD8+CD4-CCR7+CD45RA+ naive T cells. All receptors come from a human donor in good health. Some libraries in this study had Jurkat cell RNA spiked in.

In its sample, this clonotype was seen many times. The V gene is TRBV20-1, the J gene TRBJ1-2; D possibly corresponds to TRBD1 (6 bases). The length of the CDR3 is 11 residues. The V end lost 2 bases, the J end lost 6 bases, and 7 bases lay between the germline ends. Germline V CDR1 and CDR2: DFQATT, SNEGSKA (reference sequence). The CDR3 here is CSARRTDGYTF. DNA for the CDR3: TGCAGTGCTAGACGGACAGATGGCTACACCTTC.

The table lists this clonotype with a few counts. J is TRBJ2-7 and V is TRBV15; 8 bases are shared with TRBD1. There are 14 residues in the CDR3. The V gene end was trimmed by 5 bases and the J gene end by 3 bases; junction bases not matched to a gene: 6. Germline V gene sequence: CDR1 LNHNV, CDR2 YYDKDF (reference sequence). CDR3 in amino acids: CATSVGQGGYEQYF. The CDR3 DNA sequence: TGTGCCACCAGCGTTGGACAGGGTGGCTACGAGCAGTACTTC.

As to this clonotype: Being one base from a much bigger clone, this may be a read error. This rearrangement joins TRBV15 to TRBJ1-5; D perhaps matches TRBD1 (5 bases). This CDR3 has 14 amino acids. Germline V lookup: CDR1 LNHNV, CDR2 YYDKDF (reference sequence). CDR3 in DNA: TGTGCCACCAGCAGAGATAGAGGGGACCAGCCCGAGCATTTT. Translating gives CATSRDRGDQPEHF.